The 16 T cell receptor beta chains presented below share a single source sample, sequenced in a study of radiation and T cells in renal cell carcinoma. The protocol was immunoSEQ multiplex PCR, while the TCRdb copy is restricted to in-frame clones and leaves out a portion. The table has around 100,000 clones, approximately 80% seen once. Time point in this sample: blood 4 weeks post-SBRT, at nephrectomy. Treatment defined: 15 Gy SBRT to primary tumor, nephrectomy 4 weeks later. Sequenced material: blood, taken from a patient whose treatment included radiotherapy and nephrectomy. Receptors were obtained from a man aged 55 to 70 with renal cell carcinoma.

This clone was recorded once. The chain recombines TRBV23-1 with TRBJ2-5; D is unresolved. TRBV23-1 is identified as an open reading frame with a role that is uncertain. With 4 bases removed from V and 1 base from J, the gap between germline ends came to 16 bases. CDR3 length: 16 amino acids. The CDR3 DNA reads TGCGCCAGCAGTCGAGAGTGCCAAGGGTTCCAAGAGACCCAGTACTTC. This translates into CASSRECQGFQETQYF.

This clone came up once. V usage is TRBV28 and J usage is TRBJ1-1; 8 positions agree with TRBD1. Germline V CDR1 and CDR2: MDHEN, SYDVKM. V trimming: 6 bases; J trimming: 5 bases; junction bases outside the gene matches: 11. The CDR3 covers 15 residues. CDR3 sequence: CASSLPQGAGTEAFF. The CDR3 DNA is TGTGCCAGCAGCCTACCGCAGGGGGCCGGGACTGAAGCTTTCTTT.

The chain couples TRBV6-6 to TRBJ2-3; TRBD2 agrees at 7 bases. The CDR3 runs to 16 residues. Germline CDR1 reads MNHNY; CDR2 reads SVGAGI (reference sequence). V trimming: 5 bases; J trimming: 0 bases; junction bases outside the gene matches: 8. This CDR3 is CASSLSGLLSTDTQYF. In DNA form, the CDR3 reads TGTGCCAGCAGTCTGTCGGGACTACTAAGCACAGATACGCAGTATTTT.

This chain links TRBV21-1 with TRBJ2-2. TRBV21-1 represents a pseudogene. The CDR3 contains 15 residues. CDR3 sequence reads: CASSPGAGEAGELFF. The CDR3 DNA reads TGTGCCAGCAGCCCCGGGGCAGGGGAGGCCGGGGAGCTGTTTTTT.

The chain is built from TRBV9 and TRBJ2-3; TRBD1 is a possible D gene (5 bases). V lost 0 bases and J 0 bases, leaving 14 bases between the germline ends. Germline values: CDR1 SGDLS, CDR2 YYNGEE. The CDR3 extends over 17 amino acids. DNA of the CDR3: TGTGCCAGCAGCGTAGGGAGTGCGAGACAGAGCACAGATACGCAGTATTTT. It specifies CASSVGSARQSTDTQYF. The variable domain in full, with the rest retrieved from reference TRBV9 and TRBJ2-3, is DSGVTQTPKHLITATGQRVTLRCSPRSGDLSVYWYQQSLDQGLQFLIQYYNGEERAKGNILERFSAQQFPDLHSELNLSSLELGDSALYFCASSVGSARQSTDTQYFGPGTRLTVL.

The V gene is TRBV2, the J gene TRBJ2-7, with D tentatively TRBD1 (5 bases). This CDR3 spans 12 amino acids. V was trimmed by 3 bases and J by 3 bases, leaving 6 bases between them. The germline CDR1 and CDR2 sequences are SNHLY and FYNNEI. The CDR3 DNA reads TGTGCCAGCAGTGACAGGGTCTACGAGCAGTACTTC. Encoded protein: CASSDRVYEQYF.

This chain uses TRBV27 with TRBJ2-1, with 7 nucleotides matching TRBD1. The CDR3 runs to 17 residues. V was clipped by 2 bases and J by 0 bases; unmatched bases: 7. Germline-derived CDR1 and CDR2 are MNHEY and SMNVEV (reference sequence). The CDR3 coding sequence is TGTGCCAGCAGTTTAGGGACAGCATTTCGCTCCTACAATGAGCAGTTCTTC. Translating it yields CASSLGTAFRSYNEQFF.

The CDR3 nucleotides are TGTGCCAGCAGCCTACGACTAGCGGGAGGAACCGGGGAGCTGTTTTTT. Its translation is CASSLRLAGGTGELFF. V and J are TRBV11-1 and TRBJ2-2; 13 nucleotides agree with TRBD2. The V gene end was trimmed by 5 bases and the J gene end by 5 bases; junction bases not matched to a gene: 5. The CDR3 contains 16 residues. Germline CDR1 is SGHAT and CDR2 is FQDESV (reference sequence).

For this clone: A much larger clonotype is one base distant, so this may be a read error. The chain has TRBV7-9 and TRBJ2-2; D may correspond to TRBD1 or TRBD2 (5 bases each). Germline-derived CDR1 and CDR2 are SEHNR and FQNEAQ (reference sequence). CDR3 size: 16 residues. The CDR3 nucleotides read TGTGCCAGCAGCTTAATAGGGACCAGGAACGCCGGGGAGCTGTTTTTT. It encodes CASSLIGTRNAGELFF.

The chain combines TRBV10-3 with TRBJ2-7; 8 nucleotides agree with TRBD2. CDR1 is ENHRY and CDR2 is SYGVKD in the germline V gene. CDR3 length: 16 residues. J gave up 0 bases and V 4 bases, and 8 bases lay outside the gene matches. The CDR3 coding sequence is TGTGCCATCAGTGGCACTAGCGGAGGGCCCTCCTACGAGCAGTACTTC. Protein: CAISGTSGGPSYEQYF.

Within the sample, this clone is medium-sized. V and J are TRBV7-9 and TRBJ2-2; 7 positions agree with TRBD2. This CDR3 spans 15 amino acids. With V trimmed by 1 base and J by 5 bases, 4 bases remained unmatched. From germline, CDR1 is SEHNR and CDR2 FQNEAQ (reference sequence). CDR3 in DNA: TGTGCCAGCAGCTTAGTGCTAGCGGATACCGGGGAGCTGTTTTTT. Translating it yields CASSLVLADTGELFF.

This clone was seen only a few times. This rearrangement joins TRBV4-1 to TRBJ2-7, with 10 nucleotides matching TRBD2. J lost 5 bases, V lost 4 bases, and 5 bases had no gene match. The CDR3 contains 14 residues. Germline CDR1 is MGHRA and CDR2 is YSYEKL. CDR3 region: CASSLSGRPHEQYF. The DNA for the CDR3 is TGCGCCAGCAGCCTTAGCGGGAGGCCCCACGAGCAGTACTTC.

The rearrangement uses TRBV13 and TRBJ2-7; D tentatively reads TRBD1 or TRBD2 (5 bases each). Trimming stripped 1 base from V and 3 bases from J, with 22 bases between. This CDR3 region has 18 residues. Germline CDR1 and CDR2: PRHDT and FYEKMQ (reference sequence). CDR3 residues: CASSLVCPILGVCYEQYF. CDR3 nucleotide sequence: TGTGCCAGCAGCTTAGTCTGCCCCATCTTGGGGGTTTGCTACGAGCAGTACTTC.

This chain links TRBV5-1 with TRBJ2-5, with D maybe TRBD1 (6 bases). Germline V gene data show CDR1 as SGHRS and CDR2 as YFSETQ. Trimming shortened V by 3 bases and J by 1 base, and 7 bases separated the two germline ends. The CDR3 has 13 amino acids. The CDR3 DNA sequence: TGCGCCAGCAGCTACAGGGTCCAAGAGACCCAGTACTTC. This sequence encodes CASSYRVQETQYF.

The rearrangement joins TRBV7-8 to TRBJ2-5, with TRBD2 identical over 11 bases. Germline-derived CDR1 and CDR2 are SGHVS and FQNEAQ. This CDR3 contains 18 residues. Losses at the gene ends were 2 bases for V and 2 bases for J; bases not matched to a gene: 10. CDR3: CASSLWILASGRQETQYF. The CDR3 DNA reads as TGTGCCAGCAGCTTATGGATTTTGGCTAGCGGGAGGCAAGAGACCCAGTACTTC.

V gene TRBV5-1 combines with J gene TRBJ2-2; 9 bases map to TRBD1. There are 15 residues in the CDR3. The V and J ends lost 6 bases and 2 bases, in that order; junction bases with no gene match: 5. The V gene's germline CDR1 is SGHRS and CDR2 YFSETQ. The CDR3 DNA sequence: TGCGCCAGCAACCCGACAGGGGGTAACACCGGGGAGCTGTTTTTT. It yields the protein CASNPTGGNTGELFF.